Listed here are 17 T cell receptor beta chains from one sample, sequenced in a study of coeliac disease. Profiled with immunoSEQ multiplex PCR; TCRdb holds only in-frame clones, not every one. Of about 3,400 clones detected, about 70% appear once; the ten largest clones hold less than 20%. The specimen was intraepithelial lymphocytes from the gut. Receptors were obtained from a man between 18 and 35 years old with celiac disease on a gluten-free diet.

The chain carries TRBV11-2 and TRBJ1-1; D call uncertain. The CDR3 length is 12 residues. Deletions cut 1 base from V and 7 bases from J, with 7 bases between. In germline, CDR1 is SGHAT, CDR2 FQNNGV. The chain's CDR3 is CASSLAQVEAFF. The CDR3 DNA reads TGTGCCAGCAGCTTAGCGCAGGTTGAAGCTTTCTTT. The full variable domain, its missing parts supplied by reference TRBV11-2 and TRBJ1-1, is EAGVAQSPRYKIIEKRQSVAFWCNPISGHATLYWYQQILGQGPKLLIQFQNNGVVDDSQLPKDRFSAERLKGVDSTLKIQPAKLEDSAVYLCASSLAQVEAFFGQGTRLTVV.

The chain employs TRBV5-5 and TRBJ1-2; TRBD1 agrees at 7 bases. The CDR3 runs to 15 residues. V trimming: 4 bases; J trimming: 2 bases; junction bases outside the gene matches: 8. In germline, CDR1 is SGHKS, CDR2 YYEKEE (reference sequence). The CDR3 coding sequence is TGTGCCAGCAGCCTTCCAATACAGGGGAACTATGGCTACACCTTC. Translation gives CASSLPIQGNYGYTF. Combining the CDR3 with reference TRBV5-5 and TRBJ1-2 gives the whole variable domain DAGVTQSPTHLIKTRGQQVTLRCSPISGHKSVSWYQQVLGQGPQFIFQYYEKEERGRGNFPDRFSARQFPNYSSELNVNALLLGDSALYLCASSLPIQGNYGYTFGSGTRLTVV.

The chain has TRBV7-2 and TRBJ2-7; 8 bases line up with TRBD1. The J segment lost 3 bases and the V segment lost 1 base, leaving 5 bases of the junction unmatched. This CDR3 region has 15 residues. Germline V gives CDR1 SGHTA, CDR2 FQGNSA. The CDR3 reads CASSLEVTGGYEQYF. CDR3 nucleotides: TGTGCCAGCAGCTTAGAGGTTACAGGGGGCTACGAGCAGTACTTC.

The V call is TRBV16, the J call TRBJ1-5; D is possibly TRBD1 (5 bases). Germline V gene sequence: CDR1 KGHSY, CDR2 FQNENV. Trimming cost V 3 bases and J 0 bases, with 9 bases left between them. The length of the CDR3 is 15 residues. The CDR3: CASSHETDSNQPQHF. For the CDR3, the DNA is TGTGCCAGCAGCCATGAGACAGATAGCAATCAGCCCCAGCATTTT. Filled out from reference TRBV16 and TRBJ1-5, the complete variable domain reads GEEVAQTPKHLVRGEGQKAKLYCAPIKGHSYVFWYQQVLKNEFKFLISFQNENVFDETGMPKERFSAKCLPNSPCSLEIQATKLEDSAVYFCASSHETDSNQPQHFGDGTRLSIL.

The chain employs TRBV5-1 and TRBJ1-1; D remains unclear. Trimming shortened V by 2 bases and J by 4 bases, and 12 bases separated the two germline ends. The germline V gene encodes CDR1 SGHRS and CDR2 YFSETQ. The CDR3 is made up of 14 amino acids. The CDR3: CASSFQHGGTEAFF. The CDR3 DNA is TGCGCCAGCAGCTTCCAACATGGCGGCACTGAAGCTTTCTTT.

This clone showed up just once. This rearrangement joins TRBV19 to TRBJ1-6, with a tentative D call TRBD1 (5 bases). The V end lost 4 bases, the J end lost 4 bases, and 14 bases lay between the germline ends. The CDR3 has 16 amino acids. Germline V gives CDR1 LNHDA, CDR2 SQIVND (reference sequence). CDR3 nucleotide sequence: TGTGCCAGTAGTAGTCGCTGGGCAGGGTATAATTCACCCCTCCACTTT. Protein: CASSSRWAGYNSPLHF.

V gene TRBV7-2 combines with J gene TRBJ2-5, with TRBD2 identical over 8 bases. J gave up 4 bases and V 5 bases, and 3 bases lay outside the gene matches. The CDR3 extends over 13 amino acids. Germline loops: CDR1 SGHTA, CDR2 FQGNSA. CDR3 nucleotides: TGTGCCAGCAGCACCGGGAGGGGAGAGACCCAGTACTTC. The encoded protein is CASSTGRGETQYF. Variable domain in full (rest from reference TRBV7-2 and TRBJ2-5): GAGVSQSPSNKVTEKGKDVELRCDPISGHTALYWYRQSLGQGLEFLIYFQGNSAPDKSGLPSDRFSAERTGGSVSTLTIQRTQQEDSAVYLCASSTGRGETQYFGPGTRLLVL.

By share, this clone counts as medium-sized. This rearrangement joins TRBV6-5 to TRBJ1-3; D ambiguous. V was pared by 6 bases and J by 7 bases, with 19 bases between. The CDR3 is made up of 15 amino acids. Germline V CDR1 and CDR2: MNHEY, SVGAGI. For the CDR3, the DNA is TGTGCCAGCAGCCCCGGAGGCTGGATGGCGAACACCATATATTTT. Protein product: CASSPGGWMANTIYF.

This clone was seen only a few times. The chain recombines TRBV7-3 with TRBJ2-7; D is undetermined. Trimming removed 2 bases from V and 0 bases from J, with 8 bases in between. The CDR3 consists of 14 residues. CDR1 is SGHTA and CDR2 is FQGTGA in the germline V gene. The CDR3 DNA follows: TGTGCCAGCAGCTTAGTTCACAGCTCCTACGAGCAGTACTTC. This translates into CASSLVHSSYEQYF. Full variable domain (rest looked up from reference TRBV7-3 and TRBJ2-7): GAGVSQTPSNKVTEKGKYVELRCDPISGHTALYWYRQSLGQGPEFLIYFQGTGAADDSGLPNDRFFAVRPEGSVSTLKIQRTERGDSAVYLCASSLVHSSYEQYFGPGTRLTVT.

The gene calls are TRBV7-2 and TRBJ2-1; 8 bases agree with TRBD2. The CDR3 contains 14 residues. Germline assignment: CDR1 SGHTA and CDR2 FQGNSA. The J segment lost 6 bases and the V segment lost 5 bases, leaving 6 bases of the junction unmatched. The CDR3 sequence: CASSLGGASNEQFF. The CDR3 DNA sequence: TGTGCCAGCAGCCTCGGGGGGGCCTCCAATGAGCAGTTCTTC.

The rearrangement links TRBV27 to TRBJ2-1, with 9 bases lining up with TRBD1. Unmatched junction bases numbered 11, after V lost 5 bases and J lost 3 bases. The germline V gene encodes CDR1 MNHEY and CDR2 SMNVEV (reference sequence). There are 17 residues in the CDR3. The CDR3 DNA reads as TGTGCCAGCAGTCCGTCTCCACGGACAGGGGTCTACAATGAGCAGTTCTTC. This translates into CASSPSPRTGVYNEQFF.

The chain recombines TRBV5-6 with TRBJ2-1, with a possible D match to TRBD1 (5 bases). CDR1 is SGHDT, CDR2 YYEEEE, per germline. This CDR3 spans 15 amino acids. With 0 bases removed from V and 4 bases from J, the gap between germline ends came to 11 bases. Here the CDR3 reads CASSLGGVYYNEQFF. CDR3 coding DNA: TGTGCCAGCAGCTTGGGGGGCGTATATTACAATGAGCAGTTCTTC.

V is TRBV11-1 and J is TRBJ1-1; possible D gene TRBD1, 5 bases. The germline CDR1 and CDR2 sequences are SGHAT and FQDESV (reference sequence). Trimming took off 6 bases at V and 8 bases at J, with 19 bases between the two ends. This CDR3 spans 14 amino acids. The CDR3 nucleotides are TGTGCCAGCAGTCTAAGCCGGGGACTCTCCGAAGCTTTCTTT. Translated, it gives CASSLSRGLSEAFF.

V and J are TRBV4-2 and TRBJ2-3; no clear D. Germline V gene lookup returns CDR1 LGHNA and CDR2 YNFKEQ. Trimming shortened V by 0 bases and J by 2 bases, and 12 bases separated the two germline ends. The CDR3 sequence is 16 residues long. CDR3 region: CASSQDWVGVTDTQYF. CDR3 nucleotide sequence: TGTGCCAGCAGCCAAGATTGGGTTGGAGTCACAGATACGCAGTATTTT.

This clone was recorded a few times. The J gene is TRBJ1-6, the V gene TRBV9, with D possibly being TRBD1 (6 bases). The CDR3 totals 15 residues. The germline CDR1 and CDR2 sequences are SGDLS and YYNGEE. V lost 5 bases and J lost 6, with 15 bases in between. Here the CDR3 DNA reads TGTGCCAGCAGTCGTTATGGACAGAGTAATTCACCCCTCCACTTT. Translation: CASSRYGQSNSPLHF. Filled out from reference TRBV9 and TRBJ1-6, the complete variable domain reads DSGVTQTPKHLITATGQRVTLRCSPRSGDLSVYWYQQSLDQGLQFLIQYYNGEERAKGNILERFSAQQFPDLHSELNLSSLELGDSALYFCASSRYGQSNSPLHFGNGTRLTVT.

The V gene is TRBV11-3, the J gene TRBJ2-2; D is possibly TRBD1 (6 bases). Germline V lookup: CDR1 SGHNT, CDR2 YENEEA. The germline V and J ends were trimmed by 5 bases and 6 bases, with 13 bases remaining between them. The CDR3 is 14 residues long. CDR3 in DNA: TGTGCCAGCAGCGATGGACAGCTATCCGGGGAGCTGTTTTTT. It specifies CASSDGQLSGELFF.

The rearrangement uses TRBV7-9 and TRBJ2-1; D call uncertain. Trimming left V 8 bases short and J 3 bases short, with 11 bases between. Germline V gene sequence: CDR1 SEHNR, CDR2 FQNEAQ (reference sequence). The CDR3 contains 13 residues. As DNA, the CDR3 is TGTGCCAGCCCCGGAGTCGGCTACAATGAGCAGTTCTTC. Its protein product is CASPGVGYNEQFF.